Listed here are 17 T cell receptor beta chains from one sample, sequenced in a study of blood T cell repertoires in COVID-19. TCRdb's table, derived via immunoSEQ multiplex PCR, lists solely in-frame clones and lacks some. The table records tens of thousands of clones, roughly 90% of them present only once. Sequencing was performed on peripheral blood. The receptors shown here come from a man aged 55 to 70 with active COVID-19.

This clone was detected only once. This chain joins TRBV7-2 and TRBJ2-1, with 13 bases lining up with TRBD2. CDR1 and CDR2 (germline): SGHTA, FQGNSA. The CDR3 contains 15 residues. Trimming removed 3 bases from V and 8 bases from J; junction bases left unmatched: 4. The CDR3 nucleotides are TGTGCCAGCAGCTTGGGACTAGCGGGAACCCATGAGCAGTTCTTC. The encoded protein is CASSLGLAGTHEQFF. Supplemented by reference TRBV7-2 and TRBJ2-1, the full variable domain reads GAGVSQSPSNKVTEKGKDVELRCDPISGHTALYWYRQSLGQGLEFLIYFQGNSAPDKSGLPSDRFSAERTGGSVSTLTIQRTQQEDSAVYLCASSLGLAGTHEQFFGPGTRLTVL.

V gene TRBV11-2 combines with J gene TRBJ2-7; no reliable D call. Germline V gene data show CDR1 as SGHAT and CDR2 as FQNNGV. This CDR3 is 13 amino acids long. V was clipped by 7 bases and J by 4 bases, with 14 bases between them. The CDR3 region is CASTPPHSYEQYF. The CDR3 DNA reads as TGTGCCAGCACCCCCCCCCACTCTTACGAGCAGTACTTC.

About this clone itself: Other DNA sequences of this sample code for an identical CDR3. The chain links TRBV19 to TRBJ1-2, with D uncertain. Germline CDR1 and CDR2: LNHDA and SQIVND (reference sequence). V was clipped by 3 bases and J by 8 bases, with 10 bases between them. CDR3 length equals 12 residues. CDR3 region: CASSMVEGGYTF. The CDR3 nucleotides are TGTGCCAGTAGTATGGTTGAGGGAGGCTACACCTTC.

The chain links TRBV30 to TRBJ2-1, with TRBD2 matching 10 bases. J was trimmed by 8 bases and V by 5 bases; bases with no gene match: 15. This CDR3 has 16 residues. CDR1 is GTSNPN, CDR2 SVGIG, per germline (reference sequence). The CDR3 here is CAWCRGRAGGKDEQFF. The CDR3 nucleotides are TGTGCCTGGTGTAGGGGCCGAGCGGGAGGGAAGGATGAGCAGTTCTTC.

The chain joins TRBV19 to TRBJ2-6; TRBD1 matches 8 bases. The CDR3 contains 15 residues. V shed 6 bases, J shed 0 bases, and the junction held 1 base outside the gene matches. Germline V gene data show CDR1 as LNHDA and CDR2 as SQIVND (reference sequence). The CDR3 DNA is TGTGCCAGTAGAACAGGGGGCTCTGGGGCCAACGTCCTGACTTTC. Protein sequence: CASRTGGSGANVLTF.

The gene calls are TRBV19 and TRBJ1-3; perhaps TRBD1 as D (6 bases). The ends were cut back, 7 bases at V and 0 bases at J, with 13 bases in the middle. The CDR3 loop spans 15 amino acids. Germline CDR1 reads LNHDA; CDR2 reads SQIVND (reference sequence). CDR3 in amino acids: CASMRQGRSGNTIYF. The CDR3 nucleotides are TGTGCCAGTATGCGGCAGGGGCGCTCTGGAAACACCATATATTTT.

The chain recombines TRBV6-5 with TRBJ2-3; possible D gene TRBD2, 6 bases. The CDR3 is 15 residues long. V lost 0 bases and J lost 0, with 7 bases in between. Per the germline V gene, CDR1 is MNHEY and CDR2 is SVGAGI. CDR3 nucleotide sequence: TGTGCCAGCAGTTACTCAGCGGGTAGCACAGATACGCAGTATTTT. Its translation is CASSYSAGSTDTQYF.

V and J are TRBV5-5 and TRBJ2-3; 9 positions agree with TRBD2. Germline trimming cut 4 bases from V and 4 bases from J; bases unmatched to any gene: 10. CDR1 is SGHKS and CDR2 is YYEKEE in the germline V gene (reference sequence). The CDR3 consists of 16 residues. In nucleotides, the CDR3 is TGTGCCAGCAGCCGGGACCCGGGACTAGCAGCAGATACGCAGTATTTT. Its translation is CASSRDPGLAADTQYF. The complete variable domain, with remaining parts taken from reference TRBV5-5 and TRBJ2-3, reads DAGVTQSPTHLIKTRGQQVTLRCSPISGHKSVSWYQQVLGQGPQFIFQYYEKEERGRGNFPDRFSARQFPNYSSELNVNALLLGDSALYLCASSRDPGLAADTQYFGPGTRLTVL.

The V gene is TRBV28, the J gene TRBJ1-5; TRBD1 matches at 7 bases. Looked up from germline, CDR1 is MDHEN and CDR2 is SYDVKM. This CDR3 has 16 residues. J lost 2 bases, V lost 6 bases, and 10 bases had no gene match. In nucleotides, the CDR3 is TGTGCCAGCAGGGGGGTGCGGACAGGCGGCAATCAGCCCCAGCATTTT. It encodes CASRGVRTGGNQPQHF. The whole variable domain, filled in from reference TRBV28 and TRBJ1-5, reads DVKVTQSSRYLVKRTGEKVFLECVQDMDHENMFWYRQDPGLGLRLIYFSYDVKMKEKGDIPEGYSVSREKKERFSLILESASTNQTSMYLCASRGVRTGGNQPQHFGDGTRLSIL.

The V gene is TRBV18, the J gene TRBJ1-5, with D unresolved. CDR1 and CDR2 (germline): KGHSH, LQKENI. Trimming cost V 3 bases and J 5 bases, with 8 bases left between them. There are 13 residues in the CDR3. CDR3 sequence reads: CASSPSQHQPQHF. In DNA, the CDR3 is TGTGCCAGCTCACCGTCACAGCATCAGCCCCAGCATTTT.

The chain uses TRBV4-1 and TRBJ2-3; 11 nucleotides align to TRBD2. The CDR3 has 16 residues. Trimming took 2 bases from V and 3 from J; bases not matched to a gene: 4. Germline CDR1 and CDR2: MGHRA and YSYEKL. The CDR3 loop is CASSQPTSGTTDTQYF. CDR3 coding DNA: TGCGCCAGCAGCCAACCGACTAGCGGGACAACAGATACGCAGTATTTT.

This clone occurred once. The chain has TRBV6-5 and TRBJ2-7; 10 bases line up with TRBD2. Germline V gene lookup returns CDR1 MNHEY and CDR2 SVGAGI. Germline trimming cut 11 bases from V and 2 bases from J; bases unmatched to any gene: 9. The CDR3 totals 14 residues. The CDR3 DNA reads as TGTGCCGTCCTCCTAGCGGGAGCTACCTACGAGCAGTACTTC. The encoded protein is CAVLLAGATYEQYF.

The chain recombines TRBV5-1 with TRBJ1-4; 7 bases map to TRBD1. CDR3 size: 14 residues. The trim removed 1 base at V and 3 bases at J, leaving 0 bases unmatched. The germline gives CDR1 SGHRS, CDR2 YFSETQ. As DNA, the CDR3 is TGCGCCAGCAGCTTGAGGGGGCCTAATGAAAAACTGTTTTTT. Encoded protein: CASSLRGPNEKLFF.

The chain links TRBV29-1 to TRBJ2-1; D remains unclear. Germline CDR1 and CDR2: SQVTM and ANQGSEA. This CDR3 contains 15 residues. V lost 8 bases to trimming and J lost 6 bases, with 23 bases between them. In nucleotides, the CDR3 is TGCAGCCCGAAAGCAGACTCACCCGGGTGCAATGAGCAGTTCTTC. The encoded protein is CSPKADSPGCNEQFF.

The chain joins TRBV6-5 to TRBJ2-6; 7 bases are shared with TRBD2. Germline V CDR1 and CDR2: MNHEY, SVGAGI. CDR3 length equals 16 residues. The V and J ends lost 1 base and 2 bases, in that order; junction bases with no gene match: 2. The CDR3 nucleotides are TGTGCCAGCAGTTACTTTGGGAGGGCTGGGGCCAACGTCCTGACTTTC. Translating gives CASSYFGRAGANVLTF.

V is TRBV27 and J is TRBJ2-1, with TRBD2 as a possible D gene (5 bases). With 8 bases removed from V and 0 bases from J, the gap between germline ends came to 14 bases. The germline CDR1 and CDR2 sequences are MNHEY and SMNVEV (reference sequence). The CDR3 contains 15 residues. CDR3 protein: CASHPERSSYNEQFF. CDR3 sequence (DNA): TGTGCCAGCCACCCCGAGCGGAGCTCCTACAATGAGCAGTTCTTC.

This chain links TRBV9 with TRBJ2-2; a weak D match, TRBD1 (6 bases). With 4 bases removed from V and 4 bases from J, the gap between germline ends came to 17 bases. The V gene's germline CDR1 is SGDLS and CDR2 YYNGEE. The CDR3 length is 16 residues. The CDR3 is CASSPFPGVGTGELFF. In nucleotides, the CDR3 is TGTGCCAGCAGCCCCTTCCCAGGGGTCGGCACCGGGGAGCTGTTTTTT.